The 16 T cell receptor beta chains below come from one sample, sequenced in a study of CD8 T cells in ankylosing spondylitis. Study-wide points: Blood of patients with ankylosing spondylitis appeared to be characterized by a TCR beta motif of seven or eight highly homologous variants.

Their antigens are not known. TCRdb reprocessed the 5' RACE reads via MiXCR and lists one record per CDR3 protein. The sample lists roughly 300,000 distinct CDR3 sequences, around 8% occurring once. The sequencing input was blood, either unsorted or a sorted T cell fraction (not recorded which). Receptor source: a male donor with ankylosing spondylitis.

This clonotype was picked up a small number of times. The V and J genes are TRBV20-1 and TRBJ2-2; D is undetermined. With 6 bases removed from V and 4 bases from J, the gap between germline ends came to 12 bases. This CDR3 has 13 amino acids. Germline CDR1 DFQATT, CDR2 SNEGSKA (reference sequence). In nucleotides, the CDR3 is TGCAGTGCCAGAAGGCCGAGCACCGGGGAGCTGTTTTTT. Amino acids: CSARRPSTGELFF.

This clonotype was counted at least ten times. The genes are TRBV7-8 and TRBJ1-1; unclear D gene. CDR3 length: 13 amino acids. CDR1 SGHVS and CDR2 FQNEAQ come from the germline V gene. Trimming cost V 1 base and J 11 bases, with 14 bases left between them. CDR3 in amino acids: CASSLGTRWTAFF. CDR3 nucleotide sequence: TGTGCCAGCAGCTTAGGTACCCGTTGGACGGCTTTCTTT.

This clonotype was found many times. The chain carries TRBV12-3 or TRBV12-4 and TRBJ2-5; D ambiguous. The CDR3 length is 11 residues. V lost 6 bases to trimming and J lost 3 bases, with 5 bases between them. The CDR3 bases are TGTGCCAGCAGCTTTGAAGAGACCCAGTACTTC. Its protein product is CASSFEETQYF.

This clonotype was observed a handful of times. The V gene is TRBV4-3, the J gene TRBJ2-1, with a tentative D call TRBD2 (5 bases). Per the germline V gene, CDR1 is LGHNA and CDR2 is YSLEER. The CDR3 is 17 residues long. The V end lost 0 bases, the J end lost 7 bases, and 19 bases lay between the germline ends. The CDR3 DNA reads as TGCGCCAGCAGCCAAGAAGCAGCGGTCCGCCTGGGAAATGAGCAGTTCTTC. Its translation is CASSQEAAVRLGNEQFF.

This clonotype was recorded many times. The rearrangement uses TRBV5-1 and TRBJ2-1; possible D gene TRBD1, 5 bases. The CDR3 length is 13 residues. Looked up from germline, CDR1 is SGHRS and CDR2 is YFSETQ. V lost 1 base, J lost 12 bases, and 14 bases lay in between. The CDR3 sequence: CASSLSGSEVQFF. The CDR3 DNA follows: TGCGCCAGCAGCTTGTCAGGGTCCGAGGTGCAGTTCTTC.

At least ten counts were recorded for this clonotype. V and J are TRBV5-1 and TRBJ1-2, with 7 bases aligning to TRBD1. From germline, CDR1 is SGHRS and CDR2 YFSETQ. This CDR3 contains 15 residues. V shed 2 bases and J 2 bases; nucleotides not matched to a gene: 6. CDR3 bases: TGCGCCAGCAGCTTACGCCCGGGACAGAACTATGGCTACACCTTC. Translated, it gives CASSLRPGQNYGYTF. The complete variable domain, with remaining parts taken from reference TRBV5-1 and TRBJ1-2, reads KAGVTQTPRYLIKTRGQQVTLSCSPISGHRSVSWYQQTPGQGLQFLFEYFSETQRNKGNFPGRFSGRQFSNSRSEMNVSTLELGDSALYLCASSLRPGQNYGYTFGSGTRLTVV.

The V and J genes are TRBV3-1 and TRBJ2-2, with TRBD2 identical over 14 bases. Germline V lookup: CDR1 LGHDT, CDR2 YNNKEL (reference sequence). This CDR3 region has 20 residues. The J segment lost 6 bases and the V segment lost 0 bases, leaving 12 bases of the junction unmatched. The CDR3 region has the DNA TGTGCCAGCAGCCAAGATTCGAGGGGGGGACTAGCGGGAGAAGCCGGGGAGCTGTTTTTT. This encodes CASSQDSRGGLAGEAGELFF.

This clonotype was detected ten times or more. The chain carries TRBV19 and TRBJ2-1; 9 nucleotides agree with TRBD1. Germline trimming cut 6 bases from V and 9 bases from J; bases unmatched to any gene: 9. The CDR3 loop spans 14 amino acids. CDR1 LNHDA and CDR2 SQIVND come from the germline V gene (reference sequence). The CDR3 loop is CASRVGTGFSEQFF. The CDR3 DNA is TGTGCCAGTAGAGTTGGGACAGGGTTTTCTGAGCAGTTCTTC. Supplemented by reference TRBV19 and TRBJ2-1, the full variable domain reads DGGITQSPKYLFRKEGQNVTLSCEQNLNHDAMYWYRQDPGQGLRLIYYSQIVNDFQKGDIAEGYSVSREKKESFPLTVTSAQKNPTAFYLCASRVGTGFSEQFFGPGTRLTVL.

This clonotype was counted many times. The chain combines TRBV29-1 with TRBJ1-4; D possibly corresponds to TRBD1 (6 bases). Germline CDR1 SQVTM, CDR2 ANQGSEA. Trimming removed 4 bases from V and 5 bases from J, with 14 bases in between. The CDR3 totals 14 residues. CDR3 bases: TGCAGCGTTGCAAGGGGGGCGGAGAATGAAAAACTGTTTTTT. It is translated as CSVARGAENEKLFF.

Many counts were recorded for this clonotype. CDR3 in amino acids: CASSQGASYNEQFF. The CDR3, as DNA: TGTGCCAGCAGCCAGGGGGCCTCCTACAATGAGCAGTTCTTC. The chain employs TRBV3-1 and TRBJ2-1, with D maybe TRBD1 (6 bases). The CDR3 runs 14 residues. Germline CDR1 reads LGHDT; CDR2 reads YNNKEL (reference sequence). V gave up 3 bases and J gave up 0 bases, with 6 bases separating them.

In its sample, this clonotype was seen a few times. The chain links TRBV10-3 to TRBJ2-2; D not resolved. Germline V gives CDR1 ENHRY, CDR2 SYGVKD. The CDR3 runs 14 residues. The V gene lost 3 bases and the J gene lost 5 bases, with 10 bases spanning the gap. CDR3 residues: CAISDAFLTGELFF. In DNA form, the CDR3 reads TGTGCCATCAGTGACGCCTTTTTAACCGGGGAGCTGTTTTTT.

Many counts were recorded for this clonotype. The genes are TRBV10-3 and TRBJ2-5; 11 nucleotides align to TRBD2. Germline CDR1 is ENHRY and CDR2 is SYGVKD. V trimming: 5 bases; J trimming: 2 bases; junction bases outside the gene matches: 7. The CDR3 sequence is 16 residues long. In DNA form, the CDR3 reads TGTGCCATCAGTCAACTAGCGGGAGAGTTTCAAGAGACCCAGTACTTC. It codes for CAISQLAGEFQETQYF.

This rearrangement joins TRBV7-9 to TRBJ2-1, with 11 bases fitting TRBD2. Looked up from germline, CDR1 is SEHNR and CDR2 is FQNEAQ (reference sequence). The CDR3 runs 16 residues. V was pared by 5 bases and J by 5 bases, with 8 bases of the junction left unmatched. Written as DNA, the CDR3 is TGTGCCAGCAGCCCCCTGACTAGCGGGAACGACAATGAGCAGTTCTTC. This encodes CASSPLTSGNDNEQFF.

This clonotype showed up just a few times. The chain has TRBV27 and TRBJ2-7; 8 bases map to TRBD2. Germline V gives CDR1 MNHEY, CDR2 SMNVEV (reference sequence). The CDR3 contains 18 residues. Trimming at V came to 4 bases and at J to 3 bases, leaving 17 bases not matched to a gene. CDR3 residues: CASSSQKGLVGEVYEQYF. CDR3 DNA: TGTGCCAGCAGTTCACAAAAGGGACTAGTGGGGGAGGTCTACGAGCAGTACTTC.

This clonotype came up many times. The chain combines TRBV5-1 with TRBJ1-5; the match to TRBD1 covers 9 bases. Per the germline V gene, CDR1 is SGHRS and CDR2 is YFSETQ. The V and J ends lost 4 bases and 7 bases, in that order; junction bases with no gene match: 9. The CDR3 runs to 15 residues. The CDR3 DNA is TGCGCCAGCAGCGCGGGACAGGGTCGGGGGCAGCCCCAGCATTTT. It is translated as CASSAGQGRGQPQHF.

The chain links TRBV2 to TRBJ2-5, with 9 bases that match TRBD1. V shed 8 bases and J 5 bases; nucleotides not matched to a gene: 12. The CDR3 contains 15 residues. Germline CDR1 and CDR2: SNHLY and FYNNEI. As DNA, the CDR3 is TGTGCCAGCCGGGGCAGGACAGGGGTCGTGGAGACCCAGTACTTC. Translated: CASRGRTGVVETQYF.